Listed below are T cell receptor beta chains from one sample, sequenced in a study of immune characterization of retroperitoneal liposarcoma. In TCRdb, the PCR reads were re-called with MiXCR into one record per CDR3 protein. The sample lists around 7,000 distinct CDR3 sequences; around 28% were seen once. Material for sequencing was blood. The receptors stem from a male donor with retroperitoneal liposarcoma. Each CDR3 is given with its conserved first and last residue. D genes are given only for firm matches. A clone size is listed for some rows: how often the clone was seen (once, few, many), or a class if it is expanded.

J	D	V	size	DNA	CDR3
TRBJ2-1	-	TRBV27	many	TGTGCCAGCCGCCGGGGAACAGGGACCATCTCCTACAATGAGCAGTTCTTC	CASRRGTGTISYNEQFF
TRBJ2-1	-	TRBV12-3/TRBV12-4	-	TGTGCCAGCAGCCAATGGGGAGCGTCGGCGAGCTCCTACAATGAGCAGTTCTTC	CASSQWGASASSYNEQFF
TRBJ2-1	TRBD2	TRBV28	-	TGTGCCAGCCGCCTAGCGGGACCGGACAATGAGCAGTTCTTC	CASRLAGPDNEQFF
TRBJ1-1	-	TRBV27	-	TGTGCCAGCAGTTCGGCCGGGTGGGGTGAAGCTTTCTTT	CASSSAGWGEAFF
TRBJ2-7	-	TRBV12-3/TRBV12-4	many	TGTGCCAGCAGTTTAGAGTGGGGAGCAGGAACCTACGAGCAGTACTTC	CASSLEWGAGTYEQYF
TRBJ2-3	TRBD2	TRBV6-6	-	TGTGCCAGCAGTTACGGGGCGGCGGGAGGGCCCGCAGATACGCAGTATTTT	CASSYGAAGGPADTQYF
TRBJ1-1	-	TRBV6-1	-	TGTGCCAGCAGCCAAACGTACCAAGGACAAGCTTTCTTT	CASSQTYQGQAFF
TRBJ1-4	-	TRBV4-1	few	TGCGCCAGCAGCCAAGGTTTTTTCGGGGAGAATGAAAAACTGTTTTTT	CASSQGFFGENEKLFF
TRBJ2-1	TRBD2	TRBV20-1	few	TGCAGTGCCGCGGGCTACGGACTAGCGGGAGGGAAAGTGAATGAGCAGTTCTTC	CSAAGYGLAGGKVNEQFF
TRBJ2-1	-	TRBV6-4	-	TGTGCCAGCAGTGACGGGAGCTCCTACAGTGAGCAGTTCTTC	CASSDGSSYSEQFF
TRBJ2-3	-	TRBV11-2	medium-sized	TGTGCCAGCATACTAAGGGGCAGGGTGGGCACAGATACGCAGTATTTT	CASILRGRVGTDTQYF
TRBJ1-1	-	TRBV6-1	many	TGTGCCAGCAGCCAAGGCCAGGGGTCCAACACTGAAGCTTTCTTT	CASSQGQGSNTEAFF
TRBJ2-2	-	TRBV7-2	-	TGTGCCAGCAGCTTAGAGATGGGGATACCGGGGGAGCTGTTTTTT	CASSLEMGIPGELFF
TRBJ1-6	-	TRBV6-1	-	TGTGCCAGCAGTCAACGGAATTCACCCCTCCACTTT	CASSQRNSPLHF
TRBJ2-3	-	TRBV7-8	-	TGTGCCAGCACCCATGGTACGGTTGGCGCAGATACGCAGTATTTT	CASTHGTVGADTQYF
TRBJ2-1	TRBD2	TRBV6-1	medium-sized	TGTGCCAGCGGGCGAACTAGCGGGAGTTCAAATGAGCAGTTCTTC	CASGRTSGSSNEQFF
TRBJ2-5	-	TRBV27	few	TGTGCCAGCAGGCCAGGGGGGACAGAGACCCAGTACTTC	CASRPGGTETQYF
TRBJ2-3	-	TRBV7-2	few	TGTGCCAGCAGCACCACTCTTTCGGGGAGAGGAACAGATACGCAGTATTTT	CASSTTLSGRGTDTQYF
TRBJ2-1	TRBD1	TRBV6-6	few	TGTGCCAGCAGTTACTCGGGACAGCTAAACAATGAGCAGTTCTTC	CASSYSGQLNNEQFF
TRBJ2-7	-	TRBV6-8	-	TGTGCCAGCAGTTACGGGACGGCCAATGAGCAGTACTTC	CASSYGTANEQYF
TRBJ2-7	TRBD2	TRBV27	many	TGTGCCAGCAGTTCTAGCGGGAGTTTCGTGCAGTACTTC	CASSSSGSFVQYF
TRBJ2-3	-	TRBV6-1	many	TGTGCCAGCTCGTTCCAGCAGGGTGGGACAGATACGCAGTATTTT	CASSFQQGGTDTQYF
TRBJ2-5	TRBD2	TRBV4-2	-	TGTGCCAGCAGCCAAGACCCTAGCGGACAAGAGACCCAGTACTTC	CASSQDPSGQETQYF